Below, 8 T cell receptor beta chains from the same sample are listed, as sequenced in a study of Tregs in tolerant kidney transplant recipients. Profiled with immunoSEQ multiplex PCR; TCRdb holds only in-frame clones, not every one. The data show some 250,000 clones, roughly four fifths seen once. The specimen was CD4+ T cells from blood. The source is a human donor in good health.

This clone was observed a handful of times. The J gene is TRBJ1-1, the V gene TRBV18; weak D call: TRBD1 (5 bases). The CDR3 loop spans 14 amino acids. Germline CDR1 is KGHSH and CDR2 is LQKENI. With 3 bases removed from V and 3 bases from J, the gap between germline ends came to 11 bases. The CDR3, as DNA: TGTGCCAGCTCACCCCCGGGCAGGGACACTGAAGCTTTCTTT. Amino acids: CASSPPGRDTEAFF.

This clone is a singleton in its sample. J is TRBJ2-1 and V is TRBV9; a weak D match, TRBD1 (5 bases). CDR1 is SGDLS, CDR2 YYNGEE, per germline. The CDR3 has 15 amino acids. Trimming shortened V by 4 bases and J by 0 bases, and 11 bases separated the two germline ends. The CDR3 coding sequence is TGTGCCAGCAGCACCCGACAGAGCTCCTACAATGAGCAGTTCTTC. Residues: CASSTRQSSYNEQFF.

The chain combines TRBV7-2 with TRBJ1-2; TRBD1 agrees at 8 bases. CDR3 size: 16 residues. The germline CDR1 and CDR2 sequences are SGHTA and FQGNSA. V lost 5 bases and J lost 6; bases outside the gene matches: 14. CDR3 sequence reads: CASSPSQGAASNGYTF. DNA for the CDR3: TGTGCCAGCAGCCCCTCCCAGGGGGCGGCCTCTAATGGCTACACCTTC.

The chain uses TRBV11-2 and TRBJ1-3; maybe TRBD1 (6 bases). Germline V gives CDR1 SGHAT, CDR2 FQNNGV. V was shortened by 2 bases and J by 4 bases, with 12 bases between the two germline ends. The CDR3 totals 15 residues. The CDR3 DNA sequence: TGTGCCAGCAGCTTACGTGGAACAGGGGGAAACACCATATATTTT. It codes for CASSLRGTGGNTIYF.

This chain links TRBV10-3 with TRBJ1-5, with 7 bases matching TRBD1. This CDR3 is built from 13 residues. Germline V CDR1 and CDR2: ENHRY, SYGVKD. V lost 6 bases, J lost 4 bases, and 3 bases stayed unmatched. The CDR3 region has the DNA TGTGCCATCAGCCCGACAGGGAATCAGCCCCAGCATTTT. Translated: CAISPTGNQPQHF.

The gene calls are TRBV18 and TRBJ1-5, with D perhaps TRBD1 (5 bases). Germline loops: CDR1 KGHSH, CDR2 LQKENI. The CDR3 sequence is 14 residues long. Trimming stripped 1 base from V and 4 bases from J, with 8 bases between. This chain's CDR3 is CASSPQEGNQPQHF. As DNA, the CDR3 is TGTGCCAGCTCACCACAAGAGGGGAATCAGCCCCAGCATTTT.

The chain employs TRBV6-5 and TRBJ1-2; TRBD1 matches 7 bases. CDR3 length: 16 residues. V gave up 4 bases and J gave up 0 bases; unmatched junction bases: 8. CDR1 is MNHEY and CDR2 is SVGAGI in the germline V gene. In DNA form, the CDR3 reads TGTGCCAGCAGTTCCTGGCAGGGGGAAACTAACTATGGCTACACCTTC. Translation gives CASSSWQGETNYGYTF.

V gene TRBV29-1 combines with J gene TRBJ1-2; the match to TRBD1 covers 7 bases. The CDR3 is 13 amino acids. The germline gives CDR1 SQVTM, CDR2 ANQGSEA. V trimming: 5 bases; J trimming: 0 bases; junction bases outside the gene matches: 3. The CDR3 region is CSVLRGTNYGYTF. CDR3 coding DNA: TGCAGCGTTCTCAGGGGGACTAACTATGGCTACACCTTC.